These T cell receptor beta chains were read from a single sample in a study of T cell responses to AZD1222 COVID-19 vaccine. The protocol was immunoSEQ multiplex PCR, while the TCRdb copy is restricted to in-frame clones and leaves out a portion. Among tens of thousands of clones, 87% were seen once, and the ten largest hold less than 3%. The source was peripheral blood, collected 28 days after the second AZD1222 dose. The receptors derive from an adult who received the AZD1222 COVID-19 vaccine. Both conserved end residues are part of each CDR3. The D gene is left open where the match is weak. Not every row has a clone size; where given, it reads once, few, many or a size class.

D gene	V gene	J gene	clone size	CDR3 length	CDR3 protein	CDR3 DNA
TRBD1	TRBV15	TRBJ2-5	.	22	CATSRDLGQPLPNRDRQETQYF	TGTGCCACCAGCAGAGATTTGGGGCAACCTTTGCCAAACCGGGACAGACAAGAGACCCAGTACTTC
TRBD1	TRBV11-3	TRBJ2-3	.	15	CASSFRQGSTDTQYF	TGTGCCAGCAGCTTCAGACAGGGAAGCACAGATACGCAGTATTTT
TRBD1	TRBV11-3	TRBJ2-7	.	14	CASSLGDREYEQYF	TGTGCCAGCAGCTTAGGAGACAGGGAATACGAGCAGTACTTC
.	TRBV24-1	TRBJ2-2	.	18	CATSDSSLVVPNTGELFF	TGTGCCACCAGTGATTCCTCCTTGGTAGTCCCGAACACCGGGGAGCTGTTTTTT
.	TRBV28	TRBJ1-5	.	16	CASSSSLLARNQPQHF	TGTGCCAGCAGTTCCTCCCTACTAGCACGAAATCAGCCCCAGCATTTT
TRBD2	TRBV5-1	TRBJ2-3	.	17	CASSLGLAGEFTDTQYF	TGCGCCAGCAGCTTGGGCCTAGCGGGGGAGTTCACAGATACGCAGTATTTT
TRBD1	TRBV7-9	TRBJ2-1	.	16	CASSWPRDRGENEQFF	TGTGCCAGCAGCTGGCCCCGGGACAGGGGAGAGAATGAGCAGTTCTTC
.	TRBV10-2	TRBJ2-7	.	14	CASSDPGSSYEQYF	TGCGCCAGCAGTGACCCCGGGAGTTCCTACGAGCAGTACTTC
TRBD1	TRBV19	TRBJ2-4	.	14	CASSPTGAPNIQYF	TGTGCCAGTAGTCCAACAGGGGCCCCAAACATTCAGTACTTC
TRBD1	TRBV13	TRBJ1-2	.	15	CASSPGGQGAYGYTF	TGTGCCAGCAGCCCCGGGGGACAGGGGGCCTATGGCTACACCTTC
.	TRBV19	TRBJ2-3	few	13	CASSSTHTGTQYF	TGTGCCAGTTCCAGCACACACACGGGGACGCAGTATTTT
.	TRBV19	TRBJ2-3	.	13	CASSGSSTDTQYF	TGTGCCAGTAGCGGGAGTAGCACAGATACGCAGTATTTT
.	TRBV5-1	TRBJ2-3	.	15	CASSLDGTSTDTQYF	TGCGCCAGCAGCTTGGATGGGACTAGCACAGATACGCAGTATTTT
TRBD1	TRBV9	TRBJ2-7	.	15	CASSGGTGVGDEQYF	TGTGCCAGCAGCGGTGGGACAGGCGTTGGGGACGAGCAGTACTTC
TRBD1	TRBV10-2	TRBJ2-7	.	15	CASRTPGTGSYEQYF	TGCGCCAGCAGAACTCCCGGGACAGGGAGCTACGAGCAGTACTTC
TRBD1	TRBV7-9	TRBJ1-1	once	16	CASSSTGTGVDTEAFF	TGTGCCAGCAGCTCAACCGGGACAGGGGTGGACACTGAAGCTTTCTTT
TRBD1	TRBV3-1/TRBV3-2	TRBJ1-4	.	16	CASSQDTGQSNEKLFF	TGTGCCAGCAGCCAAGATACGGGACAGAGTAATGAAAAACTGTTTTTT
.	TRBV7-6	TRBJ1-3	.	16	CASSLANSRSGNTIYF	TGTGCCAGCAGCTTAGCGAACAGCCGCTCTGGAAACACCATATATTTT
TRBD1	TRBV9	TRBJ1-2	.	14	CASSVGQDRAGYTF	TGTGCCAGCAGCGTAGGTCAGGACAGGGCTGGCTACACCTTC
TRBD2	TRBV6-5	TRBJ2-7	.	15	CASSLKGLGPLEQYF	TGTGCCAGCAGCCTCAAGGGACTAGGCCCTCTCGAGCAGTACTTC
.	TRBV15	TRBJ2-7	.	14	CATSLDSDTYEQYF	TGTGCCACCAGCCTAGACAGCGATACCTACGAGCAGTACTTC
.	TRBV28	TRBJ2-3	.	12	CASSPPTDTQYF	TGTGCCAGCAGTCCTCCCACAGATACGCAGTATTTT